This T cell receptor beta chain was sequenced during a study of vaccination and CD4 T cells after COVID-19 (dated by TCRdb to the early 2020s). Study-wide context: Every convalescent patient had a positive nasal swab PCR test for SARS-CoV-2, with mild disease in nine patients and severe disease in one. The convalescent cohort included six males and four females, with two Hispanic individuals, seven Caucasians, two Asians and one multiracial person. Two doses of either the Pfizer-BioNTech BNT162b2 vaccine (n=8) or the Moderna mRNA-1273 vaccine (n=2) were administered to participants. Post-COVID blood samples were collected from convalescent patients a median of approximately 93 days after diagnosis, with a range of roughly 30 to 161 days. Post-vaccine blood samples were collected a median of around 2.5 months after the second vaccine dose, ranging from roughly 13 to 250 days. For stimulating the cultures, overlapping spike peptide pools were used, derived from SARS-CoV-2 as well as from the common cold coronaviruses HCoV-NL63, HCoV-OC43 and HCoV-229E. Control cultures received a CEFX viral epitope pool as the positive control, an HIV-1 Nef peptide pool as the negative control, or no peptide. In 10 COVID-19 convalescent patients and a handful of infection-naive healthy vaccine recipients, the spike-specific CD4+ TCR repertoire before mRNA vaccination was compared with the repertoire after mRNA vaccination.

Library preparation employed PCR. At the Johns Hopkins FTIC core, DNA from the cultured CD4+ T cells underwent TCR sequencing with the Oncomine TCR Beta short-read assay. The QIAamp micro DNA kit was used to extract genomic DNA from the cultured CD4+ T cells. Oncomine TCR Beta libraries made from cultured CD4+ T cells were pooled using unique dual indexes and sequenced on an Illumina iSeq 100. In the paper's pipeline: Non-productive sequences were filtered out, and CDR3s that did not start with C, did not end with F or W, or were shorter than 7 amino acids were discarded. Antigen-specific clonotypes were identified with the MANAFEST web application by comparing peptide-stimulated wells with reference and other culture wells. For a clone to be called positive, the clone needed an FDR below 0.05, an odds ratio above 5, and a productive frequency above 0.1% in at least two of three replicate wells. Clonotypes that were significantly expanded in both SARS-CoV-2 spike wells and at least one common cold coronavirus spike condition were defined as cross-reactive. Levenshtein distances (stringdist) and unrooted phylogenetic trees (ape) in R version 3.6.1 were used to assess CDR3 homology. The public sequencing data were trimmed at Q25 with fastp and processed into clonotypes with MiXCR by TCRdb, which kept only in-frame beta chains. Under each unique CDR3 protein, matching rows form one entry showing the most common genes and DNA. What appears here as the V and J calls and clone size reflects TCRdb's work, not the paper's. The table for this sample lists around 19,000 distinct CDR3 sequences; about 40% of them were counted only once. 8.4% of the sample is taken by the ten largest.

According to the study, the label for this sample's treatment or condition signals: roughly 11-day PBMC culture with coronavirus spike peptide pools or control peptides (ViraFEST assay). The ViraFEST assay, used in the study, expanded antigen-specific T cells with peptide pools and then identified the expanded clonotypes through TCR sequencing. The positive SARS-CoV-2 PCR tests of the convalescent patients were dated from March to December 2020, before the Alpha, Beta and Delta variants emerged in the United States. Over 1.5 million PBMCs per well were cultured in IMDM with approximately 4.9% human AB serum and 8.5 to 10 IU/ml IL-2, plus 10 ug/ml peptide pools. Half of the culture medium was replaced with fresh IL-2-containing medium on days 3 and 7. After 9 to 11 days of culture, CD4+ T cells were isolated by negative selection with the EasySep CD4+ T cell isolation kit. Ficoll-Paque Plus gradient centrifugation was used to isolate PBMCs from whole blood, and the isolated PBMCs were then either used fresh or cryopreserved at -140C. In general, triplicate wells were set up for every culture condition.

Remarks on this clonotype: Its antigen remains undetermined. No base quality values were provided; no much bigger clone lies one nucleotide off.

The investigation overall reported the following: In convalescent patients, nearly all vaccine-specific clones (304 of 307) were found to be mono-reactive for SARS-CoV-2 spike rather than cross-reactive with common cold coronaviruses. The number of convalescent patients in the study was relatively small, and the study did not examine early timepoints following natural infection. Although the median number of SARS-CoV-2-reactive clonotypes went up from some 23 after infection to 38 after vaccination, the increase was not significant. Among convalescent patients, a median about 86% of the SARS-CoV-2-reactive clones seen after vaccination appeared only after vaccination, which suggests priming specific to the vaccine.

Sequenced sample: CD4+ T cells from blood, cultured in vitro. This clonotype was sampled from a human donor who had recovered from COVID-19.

This receptor carries the CDR3 CASNLGSTQYF. The DNA is TGTGCCAGCAACCTCGGGAGTACGCAGTATTTT. Recombination linked TRBV12-3 or TRBV12-4 to TRBJ2-3; TRBD2 is a possible D gene, resting on 6 matching bases. From its cysteine to its phenylalanine, the CDR3 spans 11 amino acids. The retained sequence is limited to the CDR3, 33 bases, with the frame set at the first base. V loses 7 bases of germline sequence and J loses 8 bases, and the interval between the two ends is 10 bases.